This TCR beta chain was identified during a study of cytomegalovirus exposure and HLA in healthy donors. Study findings and constraints: When a later analysis was performed, an Asian-associated ancestry cluster reportedly had fewer N-insertions than the roughly 670-donor mean. Researchers had no immune exposure information except CMV serostatus available. Overall, roughly 150 TCR beta chains were annotated as cytomegalovirus-associated. A later analysis linked a missense DCLRE1C variant to TCR beta V- and J-gene trimming.

PCR used 60 Vbeta primers and 13 Jbeta primers. This table comes from immunoSEQ multiplex PCR, and its TCRdb copy is limited to in-frame clones, with some not included. Found here are fewer than 50,000 clones, 60% to 70% of them singletons; the top ten hold less than 20%. With respect to this clone: Antigen specificity is unknown.

The CDR3 has 14 amino acids. Germline lookup yields CDR1 MNHNS and CDR2 SASEGT. Trimming stripped 5 bases from V and 8 bases from J, with 16 bases between. The receptor was derived from a man aged 45-65 years in good health and CMV-seropositive. The sample consisted of PBMCs. The V gene is TRBV6-1, the J gene TRBJ1-3; TRBD1 might be the D (6 bases). The CDR3 DNA sequence: TGTGCCAGCAGTTTCCAGCGCTCAGGGGACACCATATATTTT. Translation: CASSFQRSGDTIYF.